Listed below are T cell receptor beta chains from one sample, sequenced in a study of blood T cells in healthy people across ages. TCRdb ran MiXCR on the 5' RACE reads and lists one entry per CDR3 protein. The table shows about 650,000 distinct CDR3 sequences, with approximately 29% occurring only once. Sequenced input: blood. The receptors were sampled from an elderly woman in good health. Both conserved end residues are part of each CDR3. D genes are given only for firm matches. Some rows have no size entry. The others give once, few or many, or a class for an expanded clone.

TRBV5-1	TRBJ2-7	many	NA	CASSSDPGSYEQYF	TGCGCCAGCAGCTCGGACCCGGGGAGCTACGAGCAGTACTTC
TRBV4-3	TRBJ2-1	many	TRBD2	CASSGQAGRHNEQFF	TGCGCCAGCAGCGGCCAAGCGGGGCGTCACAATGAGCAGTTCTTC
TRBV12-3/TRBV12-4	TRBJ1-2	many	NA	CASSFWQAGDYGYTF	TGTGCCAGCAGTTTCTGGCAGGCGGGGGATTATGGCTACACCTTC
TRBV12-3/TRBV12-4	TRBJ2-5	many	TRBD2	CASSSSGGRSETQYF	TGTGCCAGCAGCTCTAGCGGGGGAAGGAGTGAGACCCAGTACTTC
TRBV6-2/TRBV6-3	TRBJ1-2	many	TRBD1	CASSSLTFGTGEGYGYTF	TGTGCCAGCAGTTCCCTTACTTTCGGGACAGGCGAGGGCTATGGCTACACCTTC
TRBV5-1	TRBJ1-1	many	TRBD1	CASSATGGEGTEAFF	TGCGCCAGCAGCGCCACAGGGGGCGAGGGAACTGAAGCTTTCTTT
TRBV20-1	TRBJ1-4	few	NA	CSARWGAGEKLFF	TGCAGTGCCCGTTGGGGGGCTGGTGAAAAACTGTTTTTT
TRBV6-6	TRBJ2-3	many	TRBD2	CASSPSGANTDTQYF	TGTGCCAGCAGTCCGAGCGGGGCGAACACAGATACGCAGTATTTT
TRBV5-1	TRBJ2-1	NA	TRBD1	CASSSGQGRETQFF	TGCGCCAGCAGCTCGGGACAGGGGAGAGAGACCCAGTTCTTC
TRBV7-8	TRBJ2-1	few	TRBD1	CASSPIRGTYNEQFF	TGTGCCAGCAGCCCGATCAGGGGGACCTACAATGAGCAGTTCTTC
TRBV30	TRBJ1-2	many	NA	CAWSKGTNYGYTF	TGTGCCTGGAGTAAGGGGACTAACTATGGCTACACCTTC
TRBV10-3	TRBJ2-5	many	NA	CAISVASLETQYF	TGTGCCATCAGCGTAGCGAGTCTAGAGACCCAGTACTTC
TRBV6-5	TRBJ2-7	many	TRBD1	CASSYFGQGEAYEQYF	TGTGCCAGCAGTTACTTCGGACAGGGCGAGGCCTACGAGCAGTACTTC
TRBV5-6	TRBJ1-2	many	NA	CASSLPTHGYTF	TGTGCCAGCAGCTTACCCACCCATGGCTACACCTTC
TRBV28	TRBJ1-2	few	TRBD1	CASATGGPSYGYTF	TGTGCCAGTGCAACAGGGGGCCCCAGCTATGGCTACACCTTC
TRBV7-9	TRBJ2-7	many	NA	CASSVLGGSGEQYF	TGTGCCAGCAGCGTACTCGGGGGTAGTGGCGAGCAGTACTTC
TRBV4-3	TRBJ2-3	NA	NA	CASSQDGGLHPDTQYF	TGCGCCAGCAGCCAAGATGGAGGCTTACACCCAGATACGCAGTATTTT
TRBV2	TRBJ1-1	NA	NA	CAGSSSTRTEAFF	TGTGCCGGCAGCTCCAGTACCCGGACTGAAGCTTTCTTT
TRBV4-3	TRBJ2-5	NA	TRBD1	CASSQVRGRFETQYF	TGCGCCAGCAGCCAGGTCAGGGGGCGCTTCGAGACCCAGTACTTC
TRBV6-1	TRBJ1-5	few	NA	CASRTSKNQPQHF	TGTGCCAGCAGGACATCTAAGAATCAGCCCCAGCATTTT
TRBV30	TRBJ2-5	NA	NA	CAWSYLRAGAETQYF	TGTGCCTGGAGTTACCTTCGGGCGGGGGCAGAGACCCAGTACTTC
TRBV9	TRBJ1-1	NA	NA	CASSVSPGENTEAFF	TGTGCCAGCAGCGTATCTCCCGGGGAGAACACTGAAGCTTTCTTT
TRBV4-2	TRBJ2-5	many	NA	CASSQPFPEGETQYF	TGTGCCAGCAGCCAACCCTTCCCAGAGGGAGAGACCCAGTACTTC